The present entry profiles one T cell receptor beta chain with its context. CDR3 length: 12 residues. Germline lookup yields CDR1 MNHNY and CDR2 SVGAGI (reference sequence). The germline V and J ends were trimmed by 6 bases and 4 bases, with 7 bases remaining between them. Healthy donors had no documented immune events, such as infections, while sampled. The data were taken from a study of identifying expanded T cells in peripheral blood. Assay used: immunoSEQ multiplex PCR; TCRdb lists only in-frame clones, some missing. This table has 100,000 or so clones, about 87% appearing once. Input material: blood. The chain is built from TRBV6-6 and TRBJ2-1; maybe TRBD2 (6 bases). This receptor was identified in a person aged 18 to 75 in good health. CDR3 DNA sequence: TGTGCCAGCAGCCGGGAGTACAATGAGCAGTTCTTC. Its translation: CASSREYNEQFF.